The 18 T cell receptor beta chains below were found in one sample sequenced in a study of blood T cell repertoires in COVID-19. Sequenced by immunoSEQ multiplex PCR; TCRdb stores in-frame clones only, minus some. This table holds around 200,000 clones, just over 85% found once. The sample consisted of peripheral blood. The source of these receptors is a man older than 75 with acute or convalescent COVID-19.

This clone was seen once. The chain carries TRBV7-2 and TRBJ2-7; D gene uncertain. Germline loops: CDR1 SGHTA, CDR2 FQGNSA. The CDR3 length is 13 residues. Trimming cost V 5 bases and J 2 bases, with 10 bases left between them. The CDR3: CASSVDFAYEQYF. The CDR3 coding sequence is TGTGCCAGCAGCGTCGACTTTGCCTACGAGCAGTACTTC.

The chain combines TRBV28 with TRBJ2-3; maybe TRBD1 (6 bases). The germline CDR1 and CDR2 sequences are MDHEN and SYDVKM. The CDR3 spans 15 residues. Trimming cost V 4 bases and J 4 bases, with 15 bases left between them. The CDR3: CASSSWTPGADTQYF. The CDR3 DNA reads as TGTGCCAGCAGTTCCTGGACCCCAGGGGCAGATACGCAGTATTTT.

The CDR3 here is CATSDPNPDEGSYNEQFF. The CDR3 DNA follows: TGTGCCACCAGTGACCCCAATCCGGACGAGGGCTCCTACAATGAGCAGTTCTTC. The chain has TRBV24-1 and TRBJ2-1, with a tentative D call TRBD2 (5 bases). Looked up from germline, CDR1 is KGHDR and CDR2 is SFDVKD. CDR3 size: 18 residues. The germline V and J ends were trimmed by 4 bases and 0 bases, with 18 bases remaining between them.

V is TRBV6-1 and J is TRBJ1-5; D is ambiguous. Per the germline V gene, CDR1 is MNHNS and CDR2 is SASEGT. This CDR3 has 14 amino acids. V was shortened by 2 bases and J by 6 bases, with 11 bases between the two germline ends. This CDR3 is CASSEQSGSQPQHF. The CDR3 DNA is TGTGCCAGCAGTGAACAGTCTGGGAGTCAGCCCCAGCATTTT.

The chain joins TRBV5-1 to TRBJ2-1, with unresolved D. This CDR3 has 12 residues. Germline CDR1 is SGHRS and CDR2 is YFSETQ. V lost 0 bases and J lost 7, with 5 bases in between. The CDR3 is CASSLVLNEQFF. The CDR3 DNA follows: TGCGCCAGCAGCTTGGTTCTTAATGAGCAGTTCTTC.

This clone was picked up a small number of times. The J gene is TRBJ2-1, the V gene TRBV9; 10 nucleotides agree with TRBD2. J gave up 8 bases and V 3 bases, and 11 bases lay outside the gene matches. The germline CDR1 and CDR2 sequences are SGDLS and YYNGEE. The CDR3 is 16 residues long. CDR3 amino acids: CASSGAHSGRLDEQFF. CDR3 DNA sequence: TGTGCCAGCAGCGGCGCTCATAGCGGGAGGCTCGATGAGCAGTTCTTC.

The rearrangement joins TRBV5-1 to TRBJ1-1, with D unclear. Trimming removed 1 base from V and 1 base from J, with 11 bases in between. CDR3 size: 15 residues. Germline-derived CDR1 and CDR2 are SGHRS and YFSETQ. This chain's CDR3 is CASSLSVTQNTEAFF. CDR3 DNA sequence: TGCGCCAGCAGCTTGAGTGTGACACAGAACACTGAAGCTTTCTTT.

V gene TRBV9 combines with J gene TRBJ2-3, with 9 bases fitting TRBD2. This CDR3 has 16 residues. Trimming cost V 4 bases and J 3 bases; bases outside gene matches: 9. CDR1 is SGDLS and CDR2 is YYNGEE in the germline V gene. The CDR3 coding sequence is TGTGCCAGCAGCTCCCAGCGGGAGGATTTAACAGATACGCAGTATTTT. As protein: CASSSQREDLTDTQYF. The variable domain in full, with the rest retrieved from reference TRBV9 and TRBJ2-3, is DSGVTQTPKHLITATGQRVTLRCSPRSGDLSVYWYQQSLDQGLQFLIQYYNGEERAKGNILERFSAQQFPDLHSELNLSSLELGDSALYFCASSSQREDLTDTQYFGPGTRLTVL.

The rearrangement links TRBV7-2 to TRBJ2-3, with TRBD2 identical over 11 bases. CDR1 and CDR2 from the germline V gene are SGHTA and FQGNSA. With 1 base clipped from V and 5 bases from J, the junction kept 5 bases outside the gene matches. The CDR3 is made up of 16 amino acids. This CDR3 reads CASSLGGSGRGDTQYF. CDR3 sequence (DNA): TGTGCCAGCAGCTTAGGTGGTAGCGGGAGGGGAGATACGCAGTATTTT. Supplemented by reference TRBV7-2 and TRBJ2-3, the full variable domain reads GAGVSQSPSNKVTEKGKDVELRCDPISGHTALYWYRQSLGQGLEFLIYFQGNSAPDKSGLPSDRFSAERTGGSVSTLTIQRTQQEDSAVYLCASSLGGSGRGDTQYFGPGTRLTVL.

J is TRBJ2-7 and V is TRBV6-6, with D possibly TRBD2 on 6 matching bases. V was shortened by 0 bases and J by 6 bases, with 12 bases between the two germline ends. The germline gives CDR1 MNHNY, CDR2 SVGAGI (reference sequence). CDR3 length: 14 residues. This CDR3 is CASSYSRDWTEQYV. The CDR3 DNA is TGTGCCAGCAGTTACTCCAGGGACTGGACCGAGCAGTACGTC.

V and J are TRBV7-9 and TRBJ2-5; D call uncertain. CDR1 is SEHNR and CDR2 is FQNEAQ in the germline V gene (reference sequence). The CDR3 runs 14 residues. V lost 5 bases, J lost 5 bases, and 15 bases lay in between. The chain's CDR3 is CASSPRLTSETQYF. DNA of the CDR3: TGTGCCAGCAGCCCCCGTCTAACCTCGGAGACCCAGTACTTC. Full variable domain (outside the CDR3, taken from reference TRBV7-9 and TRBJ2-5): DTGVSQNPRHKITKRGQNVTFRCDPISEHNRLYWYRQTLGQGPEFLTYFQNEAQLEKSRLLSDRFSAERPKGSFSTLEIQRTEQGDSAMYLCASSPRLTSETQYFGPGTRLLVL.

This rearrangement joins TRBV28 to TRBJ2-2, with TRBD2 matching over 9 bases. From germline, CDR1 is MDHEN and CDR2 SYDVKM. This CDR3 spans 22 amino acids. With V trimmed by 2 bases and J by 1 base, 20 bases remained unmatched. Written as DNA, the CDR3 is TGTGCCAGCAGTTTACCTAGGGGGCTTGGCGGGAGGGCCCGCTTGAACACCGGGGAGCTGTTTTTT. This sequence encodes CASSLPRGLGGRARLNTGELFF.

A remark on this clone: An end of the junction does not agree with germline; a read error may underlie this. V and J are TRBV10-3 and TRBJ1-6; possible D gene TRBD1, 5 bases. Germline V gene data show CDR1 as ENHRY and CDR2 as SYGVKD. This CDR3 contains 16 residues. The DNA of the CDR3 is TGTGCCATCTGTGACGGGGGGAGCTCCTATAATTCACCCCTCCACTTT. This translates into CAICDGGSSYNSPLHF.

The chain couples TRBV6-5 to TRBJ1-3; unclear D gene. Germline lookup yields CDR1 MNHEY and CDR2 SVGAGI. The CDR3 totals 14 residues. The V end lost 7 bases, the J end lost 0 bases, and 10 bases lay between the germline ends. The CDR3 spells CASTERGSGNTIYF. CDR3 in DNA: TGTGCCAGCACCGAGCGTGGCTCTGGAAACACCATATATTTT.

The CDR3 nucleotides are TGTGCCAGCAGCCGCCCACAGGGCGACAATCAGCCCCAGCATTTT. This sequence encodes CASSRPQGDNQPQHF. The chain combines TRBV28 with TRBJ1-5; possibly TRBD1 for D (6 bases). The germline V and J ends were trimmed by 6 bases and 3 bases, with 15 bases remaining between them. CDR3 length: 15 residues. In germline, CDR1 is MDHEN, CDR2 SYDVKM.

The chain combines TRBV19 with TRBJ1-4; TRBD1 matches at 8 bases. Germline V CDR1 and CDR2: LNHDA, SQIVND (reference sequence). CDR3 size: 16 residues. The V gene end was trimmed by 7 bases and the J gene end by 7 bases; junction bases not matched to a gene: 14. The CDR3 sequence is CASIPRTGQGGEKLFF. In DNA form, the CDR3 reads TGTGCCAGTATTCCAAGGACCGGACAGGGAGGTGAAAAACTGTTTTTT.

The chain has TRBV7-8 and TRBJ1-2; D may be TRBD1 (6 bases). Trimming took 0 bases from V and 5 from J, leaving 10 bases between them. The V gene's germline CDR1 is SGHVS and CDR2 FQNEAQ. The CDR3 has 14 residues. The CDR3 region is CASSLATGMYGYTF. In DNA, the CDR3 is TGTGCCAGCAGCTTAGCTACAGGGATGTATGGCTACACCTTC.

V usage is TRBV28 and J usage is TRBJ1-6; unclear D gene. The CDR3 spans 15 residues. The V gene's germline CDR1 is MDHEN and CDR2 SYDVKM. Trimming pared 9 bases from V and 5 bases from J, leaving 17 bases between. The CDR3 reads CASNSLSGDNSPLHF. The CDR3, as DNA: TGTGCCAGTAATTCACTCAGCGGGGATAATTCACCCCTCCACTTT.